These 21 T cell receptor beta chains came from one sample sequenced in a study of blood T cell repertoires in COVID-19. Sequencing was performed with immunoSEQ multiplex PCR; in TCRdb, only in-frame clones are kept and a portion is missing. The repertoire includes over 250,000 clones, 75% to 95% of them detected once, and roughly 1.1% sits in the top ten. The sample comprised PBMCs or T cells enriched from blood (not recorded which). The source is a young woman who had recovered from COVID-19.

The chain combines TRBV28 with TRBJ1-2; D gene uncertain. Germline CDR1 and CDR2: MDHEN and SYDVKM. This CDR3 region has 11 residues. V was clipped by 6 bases and J by 5 bases, with 7 bases between them. CDR3: CASSPAYGYTF. The CDR3 DNA reads as TGTGCCAGCAGCCCTGCGTATGGCTACACCTTC.

This clone appeared once. This rearrangement joins TRBV6-5 to TRBJ2-1; D is unclear. This CDR3 is 14 amino acids long. Trimming took off 5 bases at V and 4 bases at J, with 12 bases between the two ends. Germline V gene data show CDR1 as MNHEY and CDR2 as SVGAGI. This CDR3 reads CASSRSSLYNEQFF. In DNA, the CDR3 is TGTGCCAGCAGTCGTTCCTCTTTGTACAATGAGCAGTTCTTC.

V is TRBV15 and J is TRBJ1-1; 9 nucleotides agree with TRBD1. J lost 4 bases, V lost 0 bases, and 6 bases had no gene match. Germline V gene lookup returns CDR1 LNHNV and CDR2 YYDKDF (reference sequence). The CDR3 sequence is 16 residues long. The CDR3 DNA reads TGTGCCACCAGCAGAGACGGGACAGGGTTGGCCACTGAAGCTTTCTTT. It translates to CATSRDGTGLATEAFF. The entire variable domain, with the rest obtained from reference TRBV15 and TRBJ1-1, is as follows: DAMVIQNPRYQVTQFGKPVTLSCSQTLNHNVMYWYQQKSSQAPKLLFHYYDKDFNNEADTPDNFQSRRPNTSFCFLDIRSPGLGDTAMYLCATSRDGTGLATEAFFGQGTRLTVV.

This clone appeared a few times. The V call is TRBV10-2, the J call TRBJ2-7; a weak D match, TRBD1 (6 bases). The CDR3 extends over 13 amino acids. V dropped 2 bases and J dropped 6 bases, with 11 bases sitting between them. The germline gives CDR1 WSHSY, CDR2 SAAADI. The DNA for the CDR3 is TGCGCCAGCAGTGAGAGCACAGGGTCCGAGCAGTACTTC. Amino acid sequence: CASSESTGSEQYF.

This chain uses TRBV10-3 with TRBJ1-5, with 7 bases fitting TRBD1. The CDR3 totals 14 residues. The germline V gene encodes CDR1 ENHRY and CDR2 SYGVKD. Trimming took 4 bases from V and 4 from J; bases not matched to a gene: 4. As DNA, the CDR3 is TGTGCCATCAGTGTTGGACAGGTTAATCAGCCCCAGCATTTT. It codes for CAISVGQVNQPQHF.

The gene calls are TRBV6-2 or TRBV6-3 and TRBJ2-7; 7 positions agree with TRBD1. The CDR3 is 15 amino acids. V shed 2 bases, J shed 0 bases, and the junction held 4 bases outside the gene matches. The germline V gene has CDR1 MNHEY and CDR2 SVGEGT. The CDR3 reads CASSYQRDSSYEQYF. The CDR3 nucleotides read TGTGCCAGCAGTTACCAAAGGGACAGCTCCTACGAGCAGTACTTC.

This clone has a handful of counts. The genes are TRBV5-4 and TRBJ2-2, with D maybe TRBD2 (7 bases). CDR1 and CDR2 from the germline V gene are SGHNT and YYREEE (reference sequence). Trimming shortened V by 7 bases and J by 9 bases, and 16 bases separated the two germline ends. The CDR3 is 13 residues long. CDR3 sequence reads: CASSRGGGWELFF. Written as DNA, the CDR3 is TGTGCCAGCTCTCGGGGCGGGGGCTGGGAGCTGTTTTTT. The full variable domain, with the rest looked up from reference TRBV5-4 and TRBJ2-2, is ETGVTQSPTHLIKTRGQQVTLRCSSQSGHNTVSWYQQALGQGPQFIFQYYREEENGRGNFPPRFSGLQFPNYSSELNVNALELDDSALYLCASSRGGGWELFFGEGSRLTVL.

V is TRBV4-1 and J is TRBJ2-1, with TRBD2 matching over 9 bases. J lost 0 bases, V lost 0 bases, and 15 bases had no gene match. CDR3 length: 21 residues. Germline CDR1 is MGHRA and CDR2 is YSYEKL. As DNA, the CDR3 is TGCGCCAGCAGCCAAGATCCATCGGGAGCGGGAGGCCGGAGCTCCTACAATGAGCAGTTCTTC. Translation gives CASSQDPSGAGGRSSYNEQFF.

This chain joins TRBV4-3 and TRBJ2-7, with D tentatively TRBD2 (6 bases). Trimming removed 6 bases from V and 2 bases from J, with 14 bases in between. Germline V gene lookup returns CDR1 LGHNA and CDR2 YSLEER. The CDR3 runs 14 residues. The CDR3 is CASSRDFPPYEQYF. The CDR3 DNA sequence: TGCGCCAGCAGTCGGGACTTCCCCCCCTACGAGCAGTACTTC.

The chain combines TRBV7-8 with TRBJ2-7, with a tentative D call TRBD2 (6 bases). Trimming took 5 bases from V and 4 from J, leaving 18 bases between them. Germline lookup yields CDR1 SGHVS and CDR2 FQNEAQ. This CDR3 has 15 residues. The DNA for the CDR3 is TGTGCCAGCAGCGGGGAACGGGGGTTAGGATACGAGCAGTACTTC. As protein: CASSGERGLGYEQYF.

The genes are TRBV9 and TRBJ1-1, with D tentatively TRBD1 (6 bases). Trimming took off 1 base at V and 0 bases at J, with 7 bases between the two ends. Germline assignment: CDR1 SGDLS and CDR2 YYNGEE. CDR3 length: 14 residues. The CDR3 loop is CASSVTGMNTEAFF. The CDR3 DNA reads as TGTGCCAGCAGCGTAACAGGGATGAACACTGAAGCTTTCTTT.

V gene TRBV19 combines with J gene TRBJ2-1, with TRBD2 matching 12 bases. The V gene end was trimmed by 5 bases and the J gene end by 7 bases; junction bases not matched to a gene: 9. Germline-derived CDR1 and CDR2 are LNHDA and SQIVND (reference sequence). The CDR3 covers 16 residues. Here the CDR3 DNA reads TGTGCCAGTAGTTCCCTAGCGGGAGGGCCTGGGAATGAGCAGTTCTTC. This gives the protein CASSSLAGGPGNEQFF.

The J gene is TRBJ2-1, the V gene TRBV19; D remains ambiguous. CDR1 and CDR2 (germline): LNHDA, SQIVND (reference sequence). Trimming pared 3 bases from V and 13 bases from J, leaving 16 bases between. This CDR3 spans 13 amino acids. The CDR3 region has the DNA TGTGCCAGTAGTATTCCTAGAGGTGTAAATCAGTTCTTC. Translated, it gives CASSIPRGVNQFF.

CDR3 residues: CASSTSGRSEQYF. The CDR3 DNA reads as TGTGCCAGCTCCACTAGCGGGAGATCCGAGCAGTACTTC. This chain uses TRBV28 with TRBJ2-7; 11 bases match TRBD2. CDR1 is MDHEN, CDR2 SYDVKM, per germline. The V segment lost 8 bases and the J segment 6 bases; nucleotides outside the gene matches: 6. The CDR3 sequence is 13 residues long.

The V gene is TRBV4-1, the J gene TRBJ1-2; the D gene is possibly TRBD1 (6 bases). Germline V lookup: CDR1 MGHRA, CDR2 YSYEKL. V lost 9 bases, J lost 1 base, and 15 bases lay in between. The CDR3 loop spans 14 amino acids. DNA of the CDR3: TGCGCCAGTTCCCTGACAGGAAGTAACTATGGCTACACCTTC. Encoded protein: CASSLTGSNYGYTF.

The chain links TRBV7-3 to TRBJ2-3; 14 bases map to TRBD2. This CDR3 contains 17 residues. The germline gives CDR1 SGHTA, CDR2 FQGTGA. V lost 4 bases, J lost 4 bases, and 7 bases stayed unmatched. CDR3 residues: CASSSTSGRAVADTQYF. CDR3 in DNA: TGTGCCAGCAGCTCGACTAGCGGGAGGGCCGTGGCAGATACGCAGTATTTT.

CDR3 DNA: TGCGCCAGCAGCTTGAGAGTTTCTAGCGGGAGATCCCTTTACGAGCAGTACTTC. Its protein is CASSLRVSSGRSLYEQYF. This rearrangement joins TRBV5-1 to TRBJ2-7; the match to TRBD2 covers 10 bases. The germline CDR1 and CDR2 sequences are SGHRS and YFSETQ. The CDR3 sequence is 18 residues long. Unmatched junction bases numbered 14, after V lost 1 base and J lost 4 bases.

The genes are TRBV4-3 and TRBJ2-7, with a tentative D call TRBD1 (5 bases). The CDR3 is 15 residues long. The germline V gene encodes CDR1 LGHNA and CDR2 YSLEER. V lost 3 bases and J lost 6, with 18 bases in between. CDR3 nucleotides: TGCGCCAGCAGCCAGATCCAGGGTATAGTCGGCGAGCAGTACTTC. Protein product: CASSQIQGIVGEQYF.

The chain recombines TRBV28 with TRBJ1-1, with D hard to call. This CDR3 has 12 amino acids. Trimming removed 7 bases at V and 2 bases at J, with 8 bases between. Looked up from germline, CDR1 is MDHEN and CDR2 is SYDVKM. CDR3 residues: CASIRTNTEAFF. The CDR3 region has the DNA TGTGCCAGCATCAGGACTAACACTGAAGCTTTCTTT.

J is TRBJ2-3 and V is TRBV7-6; 8 positions match TRBD1. CDR3 length equals 18 residues. The V gene end was trimmed by 1 base and the J gene end by 0 bases; junction bases not matched to a gene: 9. The germline V gene encodes CDR1 SGHVS and CDR2 FNYEAQ. As DNA, the CDR3 is TGTGCCAGCAGCTTAGGGAGGCGGACAGGGTCTAGCACAGATACGCAGTATTTT. Residues: CASSLGRRTGSSTDTQYF.

This rearrangement joins TRBV27 to TRBJ2-1; D might be TRBD2 (5 bases). V was pared by 5 bases and J by 4 bases, with 15 bases between. The CDR3 has 15 amino acids. Germline values: CDR1 MNHEY, CDR2 SMNVEV (reference sequence). The CDR3 region has the DNA TGTGCCAGCAGTCCCACTGGGAGTAGTTACAATGAGCAGTTCTTC. This translates into CASSPTGSSYNEQFF.